The next 5 T cell receptor beta chains were all read from a single sample in a study of technical replicates of blood from a few donors. The data were produced by immunoSEQ multiplex PCR, yet TCRdb's version contains in-frame clones alone and is incomplete. The sample includes 95,000 to 100,000 clones, almost 96% of them seen just once. The sample comprised T cells isolated from PBMCs. The source of these receptors is a human donor in good health.

V and J are TRBV30 and TRBJ1-5, with D possibly being TRBD1 (6 bases). This CDR3 contains 14 residues. V was pared by 3 bases and J by 5 bases, with 14 bases between. CDR1 is GTSNPN and CDR2 is SVGIG in the germline V gene (reference sequence). The CDR3 sequence: CAWSQGQGHQPQHF. The CDR3, as DNA: TGTGCCTGGAGCCAGGGGCAGGGTCATCAGCCCCAGCATTTT.

This clone was observed a single time. The gene calls are TRBV7-2 and TRBJ2-5, with unresolved D. Trimming shortened V by 5 bases and J by 4 bases, and 8 bases separated the two germline ends. CDR1 is SGHTA, CDR2 FQGNSA, per germline. The CDR3 is 12 residues long. The CDR3 DNA sequence: TGTGCCAGCAGCCGTGGGCTAGAGACCCAGTACTTC. This encodes CASSRGLETQYF.

CDR3 loop: CASRGTGATGELFF. DNA for the CDR3: TGCGCCAGCAGGGGGACAGGGGCCACCGGGGAGCTGTTTTTT. The J gene is TRBJ2-2, the V gene TRBV10-1; 10 nucleotides match TRBD1. The germline V gene encodes CDR1 WNHNN and CDR2 SYGVQD (reference sequence). The CDR3 loop spans 14 amino acids. V lost 6 bases to trimming and J lost 4 bases; unmatched junction nucleotides: 2.

V usage is TRBV7-6 and J usage is TRBJ2-1; 14 nucleotides agree with TRBD2. Germline V lookup: CDR1 SGHVS, CDR2 FNYEAQ. CDR3 size: 15 residues. Trimming removed 5 bases from V and 9 bases from J; junction bases left unmatched: 6. DNA of the CDR3: TGTGCCAGCAGCCCCAGACTAGCGGGGGGGCTTGAGCAGTTCTTC. This encodes CASSPRLAGGLEQFF.

The rearrangement uses TRBV9 and TRBJ2-5; D perhaps matches TRBD2 (5 bases). V shed 0 bases and J shed 1 base, with 10 bases lying between them. This CDR3 is built from 15 residues. Germline CDR1 is SGDLS and CDR2 is YYNGEE. DNA of the CDR3: TGTGCCAGCAGCGTAGTTCCAGGACTCCAAGAGACCCAGTACTTC. It is translated as CASSVVPGLQETQYF.